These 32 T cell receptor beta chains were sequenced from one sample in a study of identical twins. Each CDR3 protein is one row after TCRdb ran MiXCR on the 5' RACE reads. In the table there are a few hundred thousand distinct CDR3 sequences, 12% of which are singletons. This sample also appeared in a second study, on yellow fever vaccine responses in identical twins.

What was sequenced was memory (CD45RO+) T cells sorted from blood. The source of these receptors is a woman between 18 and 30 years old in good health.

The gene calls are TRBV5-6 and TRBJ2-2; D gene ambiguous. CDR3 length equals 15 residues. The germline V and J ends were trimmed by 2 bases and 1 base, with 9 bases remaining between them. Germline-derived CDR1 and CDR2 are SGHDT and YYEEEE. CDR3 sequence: CASSLPGRNTGELFF. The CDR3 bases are TGTGCCAGCAGCTTACCAGGACGGAACACCGGGGAGCTGTTTTTT.

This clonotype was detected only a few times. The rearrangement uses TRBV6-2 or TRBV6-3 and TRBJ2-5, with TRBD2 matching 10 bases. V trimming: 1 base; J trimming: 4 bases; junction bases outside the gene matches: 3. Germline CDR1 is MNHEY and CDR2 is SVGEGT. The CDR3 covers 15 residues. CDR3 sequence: CASSYLTSGRETQYF. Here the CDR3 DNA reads TGTGCCAGCAGTTACTTGACTAGCGGGCGAGAGACCCAGTACTTC.

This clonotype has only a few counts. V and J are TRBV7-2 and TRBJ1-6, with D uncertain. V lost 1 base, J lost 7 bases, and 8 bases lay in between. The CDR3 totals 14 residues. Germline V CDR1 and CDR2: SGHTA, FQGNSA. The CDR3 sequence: CASSLGRSNSPLHF. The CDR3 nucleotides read TGTGCCAGCAGCTTAGGCAGATCGAATTCACCCCTCCACTTT.

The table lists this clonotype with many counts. Here the CDR3 reads CANSNGLEAFF. Here the CDR3 DNA reads TGTGCCAACTCAAACGGGCTAGAGGCGTTCTTC. The chain is built from TRBV10-3 and TRBJ2-1, with unresolved D. Looked up from germline, CDR1 is ENHRY and CDR2 is SYGVKD. The germline V and J ends were trimmed by 10 bases and 15 bases, with 19 bases remaining between them. The CDR3 sequence is 11 residues long.

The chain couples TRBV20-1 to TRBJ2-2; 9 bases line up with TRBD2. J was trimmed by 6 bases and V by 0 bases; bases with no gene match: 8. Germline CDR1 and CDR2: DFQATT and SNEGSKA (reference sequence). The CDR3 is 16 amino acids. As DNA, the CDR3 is TGCAGTGCTAGAGATCTGACTAGCGGCGATTCCGGGGAGCTGTTTTTT. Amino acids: CSARDLTSGDSGELFF.

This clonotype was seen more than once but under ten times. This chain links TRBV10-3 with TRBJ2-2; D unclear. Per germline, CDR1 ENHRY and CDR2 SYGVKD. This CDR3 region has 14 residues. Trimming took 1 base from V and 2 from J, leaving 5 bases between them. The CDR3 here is CAISEFGNTGELFF. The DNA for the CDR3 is TGTGCCATCAGTGAGTTCGGAAACACCGGGGAGCTGTTTTTT.

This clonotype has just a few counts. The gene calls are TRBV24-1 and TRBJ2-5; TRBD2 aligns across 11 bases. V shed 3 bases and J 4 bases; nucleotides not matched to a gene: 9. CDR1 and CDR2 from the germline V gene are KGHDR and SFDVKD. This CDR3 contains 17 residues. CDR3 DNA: TGTGCCACCAGTGATCCGGGACTAGCGGACCTGGGAGAGACCCAGTACTTC. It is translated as CATSDPGLADLGETQYF.

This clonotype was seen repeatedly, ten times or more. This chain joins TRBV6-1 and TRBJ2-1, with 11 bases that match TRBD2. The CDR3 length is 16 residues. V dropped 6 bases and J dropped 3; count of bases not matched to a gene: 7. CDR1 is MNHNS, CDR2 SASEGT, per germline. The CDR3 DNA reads TGTGCCAGCAGCCGAGTGGGACTAGCGGTCTACAATGAGCAGTTCTTC. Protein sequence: CASSRVGLAVYNEQFF.

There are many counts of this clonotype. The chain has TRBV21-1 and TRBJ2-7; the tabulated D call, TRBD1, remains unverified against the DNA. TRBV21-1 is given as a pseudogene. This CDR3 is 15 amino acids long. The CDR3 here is CASSLRQGAFYEQYF. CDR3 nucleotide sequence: TGTGCCAGCAGCTTGAGACAGGGGGCATTCTACGAGCAGTACTTC.

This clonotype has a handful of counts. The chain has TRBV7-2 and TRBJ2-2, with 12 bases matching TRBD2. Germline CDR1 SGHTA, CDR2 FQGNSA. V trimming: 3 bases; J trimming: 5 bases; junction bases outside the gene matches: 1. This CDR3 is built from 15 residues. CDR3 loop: CASSFGTSGTGELFF. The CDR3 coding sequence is TGTGCCAGCAGCTTCGGGACTAGCGGGACCGGGGAGCTGTTTTTT.

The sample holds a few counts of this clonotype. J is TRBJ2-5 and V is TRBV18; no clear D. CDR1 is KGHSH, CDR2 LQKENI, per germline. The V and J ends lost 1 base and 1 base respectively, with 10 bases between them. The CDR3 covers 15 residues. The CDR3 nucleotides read TGTGCCAGCTCACCACTTAGTGCCGGCCAAGAGACCCAGTACTTC. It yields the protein CASSPLSAGQETQYF.

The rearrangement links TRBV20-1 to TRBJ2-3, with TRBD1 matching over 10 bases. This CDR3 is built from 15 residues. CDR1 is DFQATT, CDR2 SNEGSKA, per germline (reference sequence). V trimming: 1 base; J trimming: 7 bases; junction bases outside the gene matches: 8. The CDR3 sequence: CSARAAGQGSYTQYF. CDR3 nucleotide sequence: TGCAGTGCTAGAGCTGCGGGACAGGGGAGCTATACGCAGTATTTT.

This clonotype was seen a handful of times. In DNA, the CDR3 is TGTGCCAGCAGTTACTCACTAGCGGGATCTAGCACAGATACGCAGTATTTT. Translation: CASSYSLAGSSTDTQYF. The J gene is TRBJ2-3, the V gene TRBV6-5; 10 positions match TRBD2. The germline gives CDR1 MNHEY, CDR2 SVGAGI. The V and J ends lost 0 bases and 0 bases, in that order; junction bases with no gene match: 3. The CDR3 totals 17 residues.

DNA for the CDR3: TGCGCCAGCAGCCAAGTGTGGGGGGAGACCCAGTACTTC. As protein: CASSQVWGETQYF. The chain links TRBV4-3 to TRBJ2-5, with D possibly being TRBD1 or TRBD2 (5 bases each). The V end was cut by 1 base, the J end by 5 bases, with 8 bases between. Germline lookup yields CDR1 LGHNA and CDR2 YSLEER. The CDR3 has 13 amino acids.

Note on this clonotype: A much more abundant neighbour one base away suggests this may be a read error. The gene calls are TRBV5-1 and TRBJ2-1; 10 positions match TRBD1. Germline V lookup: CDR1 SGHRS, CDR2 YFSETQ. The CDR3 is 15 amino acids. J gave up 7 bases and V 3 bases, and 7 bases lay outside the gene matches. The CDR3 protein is CASSSQTGGENEQFF. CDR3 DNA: TGCGCCAGCAGCTCCCAGACAGGGGGCGAGAATGAGCAGTTCTTC.

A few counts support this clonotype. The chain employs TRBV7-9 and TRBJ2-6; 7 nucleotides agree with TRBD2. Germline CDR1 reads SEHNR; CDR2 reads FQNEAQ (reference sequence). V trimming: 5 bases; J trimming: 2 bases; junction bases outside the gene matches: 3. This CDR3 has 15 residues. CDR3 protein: CASSDSGTGANVLTF. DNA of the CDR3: TGTGCCAGCAGCGACAGCGGGACTGGGGCCAACGTCCTGACTTTC. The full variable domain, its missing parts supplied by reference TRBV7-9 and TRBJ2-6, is DTGVSQNPRHKITKRGQNVTFRCDPISEHNRLYWYRQTLGQGPEFLTYFQNEAQLEKSRLLSDRFSAERPKGSFSTLEIQRTEQGDSAMYLCASSDSGTGANVLTFGAGSRLTVL.

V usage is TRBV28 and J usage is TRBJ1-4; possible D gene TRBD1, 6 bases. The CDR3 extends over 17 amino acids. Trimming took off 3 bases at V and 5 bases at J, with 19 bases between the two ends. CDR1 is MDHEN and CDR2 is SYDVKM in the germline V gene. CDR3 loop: CASSFLGRTEGNEKLFF. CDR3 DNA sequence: TGTGCCAGCAGTTTTTTAGGGCGGACAGAAGGGAATGAAAAACTGTTTTTT.

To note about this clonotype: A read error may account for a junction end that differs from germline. DNA of the CDR3: TGTGCTAGCAGCTCTACGGTGGGGGCAGATACGCAGTATTTT. This translates into CASSSTVGADTQYF. The V and J genes are TRBV7-7 and TRBJ2-3, with D perhaps given as TRBD1 or TRBD2 (5 bases each). The CDR3 extends over 14 amino acids. Germline loops: CDR1 SSHAT, CDR2 FNYEAQ (reference sequence).

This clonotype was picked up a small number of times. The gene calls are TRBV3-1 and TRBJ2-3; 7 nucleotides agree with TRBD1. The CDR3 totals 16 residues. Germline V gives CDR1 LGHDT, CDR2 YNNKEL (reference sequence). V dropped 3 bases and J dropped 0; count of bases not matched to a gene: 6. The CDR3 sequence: CASSHLQGSSTDTQYF. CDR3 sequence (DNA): TGTGCCAGCAGCCATTTACAGGGGTCTAGCACAGATACGCAGTATTTT.

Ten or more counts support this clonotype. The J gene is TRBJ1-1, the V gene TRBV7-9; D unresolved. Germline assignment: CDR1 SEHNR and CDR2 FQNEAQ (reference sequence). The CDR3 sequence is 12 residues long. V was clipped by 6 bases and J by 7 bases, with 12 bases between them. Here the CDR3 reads CASRYADGEAFF. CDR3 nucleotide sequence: TGTGCCAGCAGATACGCGGACGGTGAAGCTTTCTTT.

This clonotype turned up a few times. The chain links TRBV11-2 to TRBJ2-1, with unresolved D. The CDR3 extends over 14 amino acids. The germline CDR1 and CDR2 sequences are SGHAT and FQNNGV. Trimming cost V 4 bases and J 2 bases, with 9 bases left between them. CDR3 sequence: CASSSDPPYNEQFF. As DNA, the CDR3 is TGTGCCAGCAGCTCAGACCCACCCTACAATGAGCAGTTCTTC.

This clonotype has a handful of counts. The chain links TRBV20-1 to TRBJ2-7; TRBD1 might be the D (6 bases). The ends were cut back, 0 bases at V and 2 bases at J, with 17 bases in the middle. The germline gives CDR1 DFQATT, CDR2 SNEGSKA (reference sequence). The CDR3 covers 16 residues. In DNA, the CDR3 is TGCAGTGCTAGAGATAGTGCTCGGGACATGACCTACGAGCAGTACTTC. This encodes CSARDSARDMTYEQYF.

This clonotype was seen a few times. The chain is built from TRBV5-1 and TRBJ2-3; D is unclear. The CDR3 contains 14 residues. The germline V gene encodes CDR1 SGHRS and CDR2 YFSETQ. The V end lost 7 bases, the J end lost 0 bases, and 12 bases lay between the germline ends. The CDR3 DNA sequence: TGCGCCAGCTCGACTCAGCCTAGCACAGATACGCAGTATTTT. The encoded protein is CASSTQPSTDTQYF.

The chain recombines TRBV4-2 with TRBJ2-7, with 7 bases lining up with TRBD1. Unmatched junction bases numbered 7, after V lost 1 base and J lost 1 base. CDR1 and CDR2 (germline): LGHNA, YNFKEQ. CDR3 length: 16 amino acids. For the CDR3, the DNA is TGTGCCAGCAGCCAAGTATCTGGGACAGTATCCTACGAGCAGTACTTC. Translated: CASSQVSGTVSYEQYF.

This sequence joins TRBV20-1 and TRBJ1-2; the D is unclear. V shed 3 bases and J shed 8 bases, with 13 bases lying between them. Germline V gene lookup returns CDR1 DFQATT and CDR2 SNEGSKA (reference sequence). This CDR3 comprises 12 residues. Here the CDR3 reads CSASQVPRGYTF. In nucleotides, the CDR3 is TGCAGTGCTAGTCAGGTGCCTCGAGGCTACACCTTC.

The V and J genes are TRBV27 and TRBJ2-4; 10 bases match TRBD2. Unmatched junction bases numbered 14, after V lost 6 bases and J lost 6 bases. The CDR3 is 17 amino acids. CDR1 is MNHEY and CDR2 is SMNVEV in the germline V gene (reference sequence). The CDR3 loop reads CASSRTSGKVGGNIQYF. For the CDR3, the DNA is TGTGCCAGCAGCCGCACTAGCGGGAAAGTTGGGGGAAACATTCAGTACTTC.

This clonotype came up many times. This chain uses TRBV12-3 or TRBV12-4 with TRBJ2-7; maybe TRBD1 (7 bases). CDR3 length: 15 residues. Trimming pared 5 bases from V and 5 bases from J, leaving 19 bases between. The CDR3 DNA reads TGTGCCAGCAGTCCGAGACAGGGAGCGGGCCACGAGCAGTACTTC. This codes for CASSPRQGAGHEQYF.

The CDR3 sequence: CASSYSIGPYEQYF. Written as DNA, the CDR3 is TGTGCCAGCAGTTACTCGATAGGGCCCTACGAGCAGTACTTC. This chain joins TRBV6-2 or TRBV6-3 and TRBJ2-7; no definite D call. Germline CDR1 reads MNHEY; CDR2 reads SVGEGT. V was shortened by 0 bases and J by 2 bases, with 8 bases between the two germline ends. The CDR3 totals 14 residues.

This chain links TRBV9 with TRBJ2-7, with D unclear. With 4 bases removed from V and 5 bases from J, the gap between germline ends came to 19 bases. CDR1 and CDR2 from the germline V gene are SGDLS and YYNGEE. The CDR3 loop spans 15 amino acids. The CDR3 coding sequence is TGTGCCAGCAGCCCGGGTGGCGCCAGGCTCAACGAGCAGTACTTC. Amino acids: CASSPGGARLNEQYF.

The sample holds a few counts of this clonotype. The CDR3 loop reads CASSDSTGADTQYF. The CDR3 nucleotides are TGTGCCAGCAGTGACTCGACAGGGGCAGATACGCAGTATTTT. This chain links TRBV6-4 with TRBJ2-3, with 8 bases lining up with TRBD1. The CDR3 runs 14 residues. In germline, CDR1 is MRHNA, CDR2 SNTAGT. Trimming at V came to 0 bases and at J to 4 bases, leaving 0 bases not matched to a gene.

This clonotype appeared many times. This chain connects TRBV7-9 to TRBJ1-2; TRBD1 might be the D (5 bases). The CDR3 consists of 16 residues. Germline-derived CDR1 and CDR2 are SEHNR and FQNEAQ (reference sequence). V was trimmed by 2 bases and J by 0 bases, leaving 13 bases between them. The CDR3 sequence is CASSLPTGPANYGYTF. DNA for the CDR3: TGTGCCAGCAGCTTACCCACAGGCCCAGCTAACTATGGCTACACCTTC. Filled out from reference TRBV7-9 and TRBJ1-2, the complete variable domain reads DTGVSQNPRHKITKRGQNVTFRCDPISEHNRLYWYRQTLGQGPEFLTYFQNEAQLEKSRLLSDRFSAERPKGSFSTLEIQRTEQGDSAMYLCASSLPTGPANYGYTFGSGTRLTVV.

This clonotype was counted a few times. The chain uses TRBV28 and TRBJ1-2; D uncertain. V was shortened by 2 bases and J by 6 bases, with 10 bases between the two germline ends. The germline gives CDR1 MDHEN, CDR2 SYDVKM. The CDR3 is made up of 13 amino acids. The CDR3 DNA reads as TGTGCCAGCAGTTTAATGGGCTTCGATGGCTACACCTTC. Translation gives CASSLMGFDGYTF.